This T cell receptor (beta chain) was captured in a study of T cell responses to AZD1222 COVID-19 vaccine. General study results and limits: Epitopes outside B.1.351 and B.1.1.7 mutated regions reportedly drew nearly half of spike TCRs.

Germline loops: CDR1 KGHSH, CDR2 LQKENI. The CDR3 sequence is 14 residues long. V lost 2 bases and J lost 4, with 11 bases in between. In the case of this clone: Its specificity is not known.

Sequenced by immunoSEQ multiplex PCR; TCRdb stores in-frame clones only, minus some. Altogether about 140,000 clones are present, 90% to 95% being singletons, with the ten largest covering roughly 4.9%. The sequenced sample was peripheral blood, obtained on day 0 of AZD1222 vaccination. The source of this sequence is an adult in good health. V and J are TRBV18 and TRBJ1-2; no definite D call. The CDR3 DNA reads as TGTGCCAGCTCACCAGGCGCAGACTCCTATGGCTACACCTTC. Protein sequence: CASSPGADSYGYTF. The full variable domain, completed using reference TRBV18 and TRBJ1-2, is NAGVMQNPRHLVRRRGQEARLRCSPMKGHSHVYWYRQLPEEGLKFMVYLQKENIIDESGMPKERFSAEFPKEGPSILRIQQVVRGDSAAYFCASSPGADSYGYTFGSGTRLTVV.